Listed here are 10 T cell receptor beta chains from one sample, sequenced in a study of blood T cell repertoires in COVID-19. Only in-frame clones appear in the TCRdb table, and some are missing; sequencing was by immunoSEQ multiplex PCR. The sample comprises about 300,000 clones, roughly 87% of which are singletons, and approximately 5.4% rests with the top ten. The sequencing sample was made of PBMCs or T cells enriched from blood (not recorded which). These receptors were collected from a woman aged 30 to 39 who had recovered from COVID-19.

This clone occurred once. This specimen includes other DNA sequences encoding the same CDR3. The CDR3 here is CAWSPGGNTEAFF. The DNA of the CDR3 is TGTGCCTGGAGCCCGGGGGGGAACACTGAAGCTTTCTTT. The genes are TRBV30 and TRBJ1-1, with a possible D match to TRBD1 (5 bases). CDR1 is GTSNPN, CDR2 SVGIG, per germline (reference sequence). V was shortened by 3 bases and J by 1 base, with 9 bases between the two germline ends. The CDR3 is 13 amino acids.

This clone was counted once. This sequence joins TRBV20-1 and TRBJ2-3; D might be TRBD1 (6 bases). Germline loops: CDR1 DFQATT, CDR2 SNEGSKA (reference sequence). The CDR3 sequence is 15 residues long. The V end lost 3 bases, the J end lost 0 bases, and 13 bases lay between the germline ends. CDR3 in amino acids: CSASLGGPSTDTQYF. The DNA for the CDR3 is TGCAGTGCTAGTCTAGGGGGTCCTAGCACAGATACGCAGTATTTT.

The V and J genes are TRBV27 and TRBJ1-6, with D tentatively TRBD1 (6 bases). This CDR3 contains 17 residues. CDR1 and CDR2 from the germline V gene are MNHEY and SMNVEV (reference sequence). V lost 2 bases to trimming and J lost 3 bases, with 14 bases between them. The CDR3 nucleotides read TGTGCCAGCAGTTTAGGGGGCCATTGGGACTATAATTCACCCCTCCACTTT. Its translation is CASSLGGHWDYNSPLHF.

About this clone: Other DNA sequences in this sample translate to the same CDR3. The chain employs TRBV4-1 and TRBJ2-1; D is perhaps TRBD1 (7 bases). Trimming shortened V by 0 bases and J by 0 bases, and 12 bases separated the two germline ends. The CDR3 consists of 17 residues. The germline CDR1 and CDR2 sequences are MGHRA and YSYEKL. The CDR3 bases are TGCGCCAGCAGCCAAGATCCAGGGGGGAGCTCCTACAATGAGCAGTTCTTC. This encodes CASSQDPGGSSYNEQFF.

This CDR3 is CASSPLGGGDYNEQFF. In DNA, the CDR3 is TGTGCCAGCTCACCACTCGGCGGGGGGGATTACAATGAGCAGTTCTTC. The chain links TRBV18 to TRBJ2-1; 9 bases line up with TRBD2. CDR3 length equals 16 residues. With 1 base clipped from V and 4 bases from J, the junction kept 5 bases outside the gene matches. CDR1 and CDR2 (germline): KGHSH, LQKENI. The whole variable domain, filled in from reference TRBV18 and TRBJ2-1, reads NAGVMQNPRHLVRRRGQEARLRCSPMKGHSHVYWYRQLPEEGLKFMVYLQKENIIDESGMPKERFSAEFPKEGPSILRIQQVVRGDSAAYFCASSPLGGGDYNEQFFGPGTRLTVL.

The chain carries TRBV3-1 (or the pseudogene TRBV3-2) and TRBJ2-1, with D possibly matching TRBD1 (5 bases). Germline lookup yields CDR1 LGHDT and CDR2 YNNKEL (reference sequence). The V and J ends lost 0 bases and 9 bases respectively, with 6 bases between them. The CDR3 contains 12 residues. DNA for the CDR3: TGTGCCAGCAGCCAAGATAGGGGTGAGCAGTTCTTC. Its protein is CASSQDRGEQFF.

The chain employs TRBV30 and TRBJ1-3; no reliable D call. The CDR3 sequence is 14 residues long. V gave up 2 bases and J gave up 2 bases, with 10 bases separating them. Germline values: CDR1 GTSNPN, CDR2 SVGIG (reference sequence). As DNA, the CDR3 is TGTGCCTGGAGTAGACTGAGGGCTGGAAACACCATATATTTT. Its protein is CAWSRLRAGNTIYF.

The V and J genes are TRBV30 and TRBJ1-5; possible D gene TRBD1, 5 bases. The germline V gene encodes CDR1 GTSNPN and CDR2 SVGIG (reference sequence). V lost 5 bases to trimming and J lost 5 bases, with 13 bases between them. The CDR3 has 13 amino acids. The CDR3 loop reads CAWGAGIDQPQHF. The CDR3 bases are TGTGCCTGGGGGGCAGGGATTGATCAGCCCCAGCATTTT.

The J gene is TRBJ1-2, the V gene TRBV24-1; no clear D gene. The CDR3 loop spans 13 amino acids. CDR1 KGHDR and CDR2 SFDVKD come from the germline V gene. Trimming stripped 3 bases from V and 4 bases from J, with 8 bases between. This chain's CDR3 is CATSDANSYGYTF. The CDR3 DNA follows: TGTGCCACCAGTGATGCGAATTCCTATGGCTACACCTTC.

This chain links TRBV3-1 (or the pseudogene TRBV3-2) with TRBJ2-7; 10 bases map to TRBD2. This CDR3 is built from 16 residues. Unmatched junction bases numbered 9, after V lost 3 bases and J lost 4 bases. Germline CDR1 reads LGHDT; CDR2 reads YNNKEL (reference sequence). This CDR3 reads CASSHLVASGGYEQYF. The DNA for the CDR3 is TGTGCCAGCAGCCATCTCGTAGCTAGCGGGGGTTACGAGCAGTACTTC.